This entry features one T cell receptor beta chain sequence. The method was immunoSEQ multiplex PCR; TCRdb's version includes in-frame clones alone and lacks a portion of them. Among about 130,000 clones listed, 75% to 90% were seen once. The data were obtained in a study of blood T cell repertoires in COVID-19. Overall study: PBMCs, B-cell-depleted T cells, or T cells provided the cDNA or gDNA that made up the material.

The CDR3 consists of 14 residues. Germline lookup yields CDR1 SGHTS and CDR2 YDEGEE. Deletions cut 4 bases from V and 4 bases from J, with 12 bases between. The clonotype comes from a human donor in a cohort sampled during active COVID-19. The V and J genes are TRBV5-8 and TRBJ1-5; the D is unclear. Material: peripheral blood. CDR3 region: CASSPLAGNQPQHF. CDR3 DNA: TGTGCCAGCAGCCCACTGGCCGGGAATCAGCCCCAGCATTTT.